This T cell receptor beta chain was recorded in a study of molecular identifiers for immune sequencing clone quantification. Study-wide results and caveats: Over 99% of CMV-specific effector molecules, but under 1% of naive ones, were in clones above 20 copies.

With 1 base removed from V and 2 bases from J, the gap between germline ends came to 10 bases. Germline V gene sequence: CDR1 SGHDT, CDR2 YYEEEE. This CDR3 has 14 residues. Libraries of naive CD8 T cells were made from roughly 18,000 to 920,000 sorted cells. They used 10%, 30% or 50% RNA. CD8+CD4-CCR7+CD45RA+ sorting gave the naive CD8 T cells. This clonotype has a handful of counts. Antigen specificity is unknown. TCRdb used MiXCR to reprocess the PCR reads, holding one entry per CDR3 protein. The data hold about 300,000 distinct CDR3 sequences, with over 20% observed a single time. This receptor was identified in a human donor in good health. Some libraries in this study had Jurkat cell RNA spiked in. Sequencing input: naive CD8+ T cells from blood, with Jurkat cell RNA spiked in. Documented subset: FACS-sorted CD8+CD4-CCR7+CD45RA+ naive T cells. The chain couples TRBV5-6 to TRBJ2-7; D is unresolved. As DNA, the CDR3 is TGTGCCAGCAGCTTGTCGGGCAACCCCTACGAGCAGTACTTC. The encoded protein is CASSLSGNPYEQYF.